The 20 T cell receptor beta chains in this list originate from one sample, sequenced in a study of blood T cell repertoires in COVID-19. Only in-frame clones appear in the TCRdb table, and some are missing; sequencing was by immunoSEQ multiplex PCR. The sample lists fewer than 90,000 clones; 86% were seen once. Sequenced input: peripheral blood. The receptors shown here come from a man aged 45-65 years with active or convalescent COVID-19.

The chain joins TRBV10-3 to TRBJ2-2; 10 nucleotides agree with TRBD1. Per germline, CDR1 ENHRY and CDR2 SYGVKD. CDR3 length: 16 amino acids. V was clipped by 0 bases and J by 7 bases; unmatched bases: 5. CDR3 loop: CAISESAGQGSGELFF. The CDR3 DNA is TGTGCCATCAGTGAGTCCGCGGGACAGGGGAGCGGGGAGCTGTTTTTT.

This clone showed up just a few times. The chain joins TRBV6-5 to TRBJ1-6, with 9 bases lining up with TRBD1. The germline gives CDR1 MNHEY, CDR2 SVGAGI. This CDR3 spans 16 amino acids. The trim removed 0 bases at V and 10 bases at J, leaving 7 bases unmatched. CDR3 loop: CASSYSMDRGGSPLHF. CDR3 sequence (DNA): TGTGCCAGCAGTTACTCAATGGACAGGGGCGGGTCACCCCTCCACTTT.

This clone was detected only a few times. This chain connects TRBV6-5 to TRBJ2-7; no firm D call. Trimming took 5 bases from V and 7 from J, leaving 9 bases between them. Germline values: CDR1 MNHEY, CDR2 SVGAGI. The CDR3 totals 11 residues. The CDR3 sequence: CASSQNLEQYF. CDR3 nucleotides: TGTGCCAGCAGTCAAAACTTGGAGCAGTACTTC.

This chain links TRBV5-1 with TRBJ2-2, with TRBD2 as a possible D gene (6 bases). This CDR3 is 14 amino acids long. Germline values: CDR1 SGHRS, CDR2 YFSETQ. Trimming removed 0 bases at V and 5 bases at J, with 8 bases between. The CDR3 nucleotides read TGCGCCAGCAGCTTGGTGGGGGGAACCGGGGAGCTGTTTTTT. The encoded protein is CASSLVGGTGELFF.

V is TRBV6-2 or TRBV6-3 and J is TRBJ1-2; D is possibly TRBD1 (6 bases). CDR3 length: 15 amino acids. V dropped 5 bases and J dropped 4 bases, with 17 bases sitting between them. Germline V lookup: CDR1 MNHEY, CDR2 SVGEGT. The CDR3 DNA reads TGTGCCAGCAGTGTAACCTCCGGGACACCCTATGGCTACACCTTC. Translation gives CASSVTSGTPYGYTF.

The chain is built from TRBV29-1 and TRBJ2-7; 11 bases are shared with TRBD1. This CDR3 has 12 residues. Germline V gene data show CDR1 as SQVTM and CDR2 as ANQGSEA. V shed 6 bases and J 4 bases; nucleotides not matched to a gene: 2. CDR3 bases: TGCAGCGTCGGGACAGGGGGATACGAGCAGTACTTC. Translated, it gives CSVGTGGYEQYF.

Here the CDR3 reads CASSLAGQGMTEAFF. CDR3 coding DNA: TGCGCCAGCAGCTTGGCCGGTCAGGGAATGACTGAAGCTTTCTTT. This chain uses TRBV5-1 with TRBJ1-1, with D possibly TRBD1 on 5 matching bases. Trimming pared 0 bases from V and 5 bases from J, leaving 14 bases between. Germline assignment: CDR1 SGHRS and CDR2 YFSETQ. The CDR3 sequence is 15 residues long. The entire variable domain, with the rest obtained from reference TRBV5-1 and TRBJ1-1, is as follows: KAGVTQTPRYLIKTRGQQVTLSCSPISGHRSVSWYQQTPGQGLQFLFEYFSETQRNKGNFPGRFSGRQFSNSRSEMNVSTLELGDSALYLCASSLAGQGMTEAFFGQGTRLTVV.

The J gene is TRBJ1-2, the V gene TRBV28; D not resolved. The V end lost 7 bases, the J end lost 0 bases, and 6 bases lay between the germline ends. This CDR3 comprises 12 residues. CDR1 and CDR2 (germline): MDHEN, SYDVKM. In DNA form, the CDR3 reads TGTGCCAGCATTATCCCTAACTATGGCTACACCTTC. This translates into CASIIPNYGYTF.

The chain is built from TRBV11-2 and TRBJ2-2, with unresolved D. Germline CDR1 is SGHAT and CDR2 is FQNNGV. This CDR3 spans 14 amino acids. V was shortened by 7 bases and J by 6 bases, with 15 bases between the two germline ends. CDR3 region: CASTENAIPGELFF. The CDR3 DNA reads as TGTGCCAGCACAGAAAACGCCATACCCGGGGAGCTGTTTTTT.

J is TRBJ2-7 and V is TRBV7-2; 10 nucleotides match TRBD1. CDR3 length: 14 amino acids. Germline trimming cut 5 bases from V and 4 bases from J; bases unmatched to any gene: 5. Germline CDR1 and CDR2: SGHTA and FQGNSA. Here the CDR3 DNA reads TGTGCCAGCAGCCTAAGACAGGGGGCTTACGAGCAGTACTTC. It translates to CASSLRQGAYEQYF.

J is TRBJ1-2 and V is TRBV6-4, with D perhaps TRBD1 (6 bases). Trimming cost V 6 bases and J 4 bases, with 15 bases left between them. The CDR3 is made up of 14 amino acids. The germline CDR1 and CDR2 sequences are MRHNA and SNTAGT. The CDR3: CASRQSPGAYGYTF. For the CDR3, the DNA is TGTGCCAGCAGACAAAGCCCAGGGGCCTATGGCTACACCTTC.

The J gene is TRBJ2-5, the V gene TRBV2; the match to TRBD2 covers 7 bases. V gave up 8 bases and J gave up 4 bases; unmatched junction bases: 10. The CDR3 totals 14 residues. Germline V gives CDR1 SNHLY, CDR2 FYNNEI. The DNA for the CDR3 is TGTGCCAGCCGGGGGGTAGTGGCGGGAGAGACCCAGTACTTC. This encodes CASRGVVAGETQYF.

V gene TRBV4-1 combines with J gene TRBJ1-4, with a tentative D call TRBD1 (6 bases). The CDR3 has 15 amino acids. The V end lost 7 bases, the J end lost 7 bases, and 19 bases lay between the germline ends. Germline values: CDR1 MGHRA, CDR2 YSYEKL. The CDR3 region has the DNA TGCGCCAGCACCCCATCGGACAGTTGGCGTGAAAAACTGTTTTTT. It codes for CASTPSDSWREKLFF.

Written as DNA, the CDR3 is TGTGCCAGCGATCGAGGGGGAGAGACCCAGTACTTC. It codes for CASDRGGETQYF. V is TRBV2 and J is TRBJ2-5, with D perhaps matching TRBD1 (6 bases). Germline V gene sequence: CDR1 SNHLY, CDR2 FYNNEI. The CDR3 runs to 12 residues. V dropped 8 bases and J dropped 4 bases, with 11 bases sitting between them. The full variable domain, completed using reference TRBV2 and TRBJ2-5, is EPEVTQTPSHQVTQMGQEVILRCVPISNHLYFYWYRQILGQKVEFLVSFYNNEISEKSEIFDDQFSVERPDGSNFTLKIRSTKLEDSAMYFCASDRGGETQYFGPGTRLLVL.

The rearrangement uses TRBV11-2 and TRBJ2-1; perhaps TRBD1 as D (6 bases). This CDR3 contains 13 residues. Trimming removed 2 bases at V and 10 bases at J, with 12 bases between. Germline V gives CDR1 SGHAT, CDR2 FQNNGV. This chain's CDR3 is CASSLRQAGEQFF. DNA of the CDR3: TGTGCCAGCAGCTTAAGACAGGCTGGAGAGCAGTTCTTC.

The gene calls are TRBV11-1 and TRBJ2-2; D gene ambiguous. There are 14 residues in the CDR3. V dropped 2 bases and J dropped 2 bases, with 6 bases sitting between them. Germline V gene data show CDR1 as SGHAT and CDR2 as FQDESV (reference sequence). CDR3 sequence (DNA): TGTGCCAGCAGCTTAATTAGAAACACCGGGGAGCTGTTTTTT. Amino acid sequence: CASSLIRNTGELFF. The complete variable domain, with remaining parts taken from reference TRBV11-1 and TRBJ2-2, reads EAEVAQSPRYKITEKSQAVAFWCDPISGHATLYWYRQILGQGPELLVQFQDESVVDDSQLPKDRFSAERLKGVDSTLKIQPAELGDSAMYLCASSLIRNTGELFFGEGSRLTVL.

This chain connects TRBV3-1 (or the pseudogene TRBV3-2) to TRBJ2-3, with D unclear. Trimming left V 4 bases short and J 2 bases short, with 4 bases between. The CDR3 loop spans 12 amino acids. Germline CDR1 and CDR2: LGHDT and YNNKEL (reference sequence). CDR3 nucleotide sequence: TGTGCCAGCAGCCTTTACACAGATACGCAGTATTTT. Its translation is CASSLYTDTQYF.

This chain joins TRBV7-6 and TRBJ2-2; 8 nucleotides match TRBD1. Germline CDR1 is SGHVS and CDR2 is FNYEAQ. The length of the CDR3 is 16 residues. V gave up 5 bases and J gave up 2 bases; unmatched junction bases: 7. CDR3 sequence: CASSGPGGLNTGELFF. CDR3 DNA: TGTGCCAGCAGCGGTCCAGGGGGCCTTAACACCGGGGAGCTGTTTTTT.

The chain carries TRBV4-2 and TRBJ2-1, with 7 bases fitting TRBD2. In germline, CDR1 is LGHNA, CDR2 YNFKEQ. V shed 0 bases, J shed 4 bases, and the junction held 6 bases outside the gene matches. The CDR3 is 16 amino acids. The CDR3 DNA reads TGTGCCAGCAGCCAAGATCTGGCTAGCGGTTACAATGAGCAGTTCTTC. Its translation is CASSQDLASGYNEQFF.

Here the CDR3 reads CASSPRGDSYEQYF. In DNA, the CDR3 is TGTGCCAGCAGCCCCCGGGGGGACTCCTACGAGCAGTACTTC. The V gene is TRBV9, the J gene TRBJ2-7, with 7 bases that match TRBD2. Trimming at V came to 4 bases and at J to 0 bases, leaving 4 bases not matched to a gene. This CDR3 spans 14 amino acids. CDR1 SGDLS and CDR2 YYNGEE come from the germline V gene. The full variable domain, rest sourced from reference TRBV9 and TRBJ2-7, is DSGVTQTPKHLITATGQRVTLRCSPRSGDLSVYWYQQSLDQGLQFLIQYYNGEERAKGNILERFSAQQFPDLHSELNLSSLELGDSALYFCASSPRGDSYEQYFGPGTRLTVT.